Each of the 18 T cell receptor beta chains below was sequenced from the same sample in a study of control samples from healthy donors and cancer patients. Here immunoSEQ multiplex PCR was the method, and the copy in TCRdb shows in-frame clones only, minus some. In the table there are 70,000 to 75,000 clones, roughly 89% of which are singletons. Sequenced: PBMCs. The receptors here all came from a man in his 60s with lung cancer.

There are a few counts of this clone. V is TRBV2 and J is TRBJ2-3, with D maybe TRBD2 (5 bases). V was trimmed by 3 bases and J by 8 bases, leaving 9 bases between them. The CDR3 has 12 residues. Germline V gene lookup returns CDR1 SNHLY and CDR2 FYNNEI. The DNA of the CDR3 is TGTGCCAGCAGTGATGTCCGGGGTACGCAGTATTTT. It translates to CASSDVRGTQYF.

This clone has only a few counts. The genes are TRBV10-1 and TRBJ2-4; 7 nucleotides match TRBD1. The germline gives CDR1 WNHNN, CDR2 SYGVQD (reference sequence). V lost 6 bases and J lost 0; bases outside the gene matches: 5. The CDR3 has 15 residues. The CDR3 DNA follows: TGCGCCAGCAGCGACAGGGTAGGAGCCAAAAACATTCAGTACTTC. This encodes CASSDRVGAKNIQYF.

The rearrangement joins TRBV7-6 to TRBJ1-1, with a weak D call TRBD1 (5 bases). The V end lost 0 bases, the J end lost 4 bases, and 12 bases lay between the germline ends. The CDR3 has 15 amino acids. Germline V gene data show CDR1 as SGHVS and CDR2 as FNYEAQ. The CDR3 sequence: CASSLASQAGTEAFF. CDR3 in DNA: TGTGCCAGCAGCTTAGCCTCACAGGCAGGCACTGAAGCTTTCTTT.

This chain links TRBV9 with TRBJ2-7, with D maybe TRBD2 (5 bases). This CDR3 has 15 residues. Germline V gene lookup returns CDR1 SGDLS and CDR2 YYNGEE. V was trimmed by 1 base and J by 3 bases, leaving 14 bases between them. Here the CDR3 reads CASSVSEGWGYEQYF. The CDR3 nucleotides are TGTGCCAGCAGCGTAAGCGAGGGTTGGGGCTACGAGCAGTACTTC.

V usage is TRBV6-5 and J usage is TRBJ1-2, with TRBD1 identical over 7 bases. CDR3 length: 15 amino acids. Germline V gives CDR1 MNHEY, CDR2 SVGAGI. The junction had 11 bases not matched to a gene; V was cut back by 6 bases and J by 4 bases. CDR3 region: CASRPDRPGFYGYTF. The CDR3 coding sequence is TGTGCCAGCAGGCCGGACAGGCCGGGATTCTATGGCTACACCTTC.

The V gene is TRBV28, the J gene TRBJ1-4; D is possibly TRBD1 (5 bases). V was cut by 2 bases and J by 5 bases, with 12 bases left in between. This CDR3 is built from 15 residues. Germline V CDR1 and CDR2: MDHEN, SYDVKM. CDR3 coding DNA: TGTGCCAGCAGTTTAGTCTGGGGGTCAAATGAAAAACTGTTTTTT. Translation: CASSLVWGSNEKLFF.

V and J are TRBV7-9 and TRBJ1-1; 10 nucleotides agree with TRBD1. The CDR3 covers 15 residues. Germline trimming cut 5 bases from V and 5 bases from J; bases unmatched to any gene: 8. Germline V gene sequence: CDR1 SEHNR, CDR2 FQNEAQ (reference sequence). In nucleotides, the CDR3 is TGTGCCAGCAGCAAAAGGACAGGGGGTGTTACTGAAGCTTTCTTT. Protein: CASSKRTGGVTEAFF.

CDR3 region: CAWSVTGARQPQHF. As DNA, the CDR3 is TGTGCCTGGAGTGTTACAGGGGCGCGGCAGCCCCAGCATTTT. V is TRBV30 and J is TRBJ1-5; 7 bases are shared with TRBD1. The CDR3 consists of 14 residues. The germline CDR1 and CDR2 sequences are GTSNPN and SVGIG (reference sequence). V lost 0 bases to trimming and J lost 7 bases; unmatched junction nucleotides: 6.

Here the CDR3 DNA reads TGCGCCAGCAGTGAGTCCCCCGTCTATGGCTACACCTTC. This encodes CASSESPVYGYTF. This chain connects TRBV10-2 to TRBJ1-2; D gene uncertain. The length of the CDR3 is 13 residues. V was cut by 0 bases and J by 4 bases, with 6 bases left in between. Germline assignment: CDR1 WSHSY and CDR2 SAAADI.

This rearrangement joins TRBV7-8 to TRBJ1-2, with unresolved D. Germline assignment: CDR1 SGHVS and CDR2 FQNEAQ. V was pared by 3 bases and J by 4 bases, with 15 bases between. The CDR3 is 15 amino acids. CDR3 protein: CASSLKISTAYGYTF. CDR3 coding DNA: TGTGCCAGCAGCTTGAAGATTTCTACGGCCTATGGCTACACCTTC. Complete variable domain (other parts from reference TRBV7-8 and TRBJ1-2): GAGVSQSPRYKVAKRGQDVALRCDPISGHVSLFWYQQALGQGPEFLTYFQNEAQLDKSGLPSDRFFAERPEGSVSTLKIQRTQQEDSAVYLCASSLKISTAYGYTFGSGTRLTVV.

The chain carries TRBV7-9 and TRBJ2-3; D is possibly TRBD2 (6 bases). The CDR3 is 17 amino acids. Germline loops: CDR1 SEHNR, CDR2 FQNEAQ (reference sequence). Trimming removed 5 bases at V and 2 bases at J, with 20 bases between. The CDR3 region has the DNA TGTGCCAGCAGCCCCGGGGCCGGGACTGGATCCACAGATACGCAGTATTTT. It yields the protein CASSPGAGTGSTDTQYF.

The V and J genes are TRBV10-2 and TRBJ1-6, with 11 bases matching TRBD1. CDR1 is WSHSY, CDR2 SAAADI, per germline. The CDR3 contains 16 residues. V shed 7 bases, J shed 10 bases, and the junction held 12 bases outside the gene matches. CDR3 bases: TGCGCCAGCAAATTCCCCGGGACAGGGGGAAAATCACCCCTCCACTTT. It codes for CASKFPGTGGKSPLHF.

This clone has more than one count but fewer than ten. The CDR3 protein is CAAARRGAVNQPQHF. Written as DNA, the CDR3 is TGTGCCGCCGCTCGACGGGGGGCGGTAAATCAGCCCCAGCATTTT. The V call is TRBV6-5, the J call TRBJ1-5; possibly TRBD1 for D (6 bases). This CDR3 region has 15 residues. V lost 11 bases to trimming and J lost 4 bases, with 21 bases between them. Per germline, CDR1 MNHEY and CDR2 SVGAGI.

The chain links TRBV6-4 to TRBJ1-2; D unresolved. This CDR3 region has 15 residues. Germline CDR1 MRHNA, CDR2 SNTAGT. Trimming left V 6 bases short and J 2 bases short, with 16 bases between. The CDR3 bases are TGTGCCAGCAGAGAGGGCGCGGAAAGAAACTATGGCTACACCTTC. This codes for CASREGAERNYGYTF.

This clone was seen just once. The V call is TRBV5-1, the J call TRBJ2-2; no clear D. Germline V lookup: CDR1 SGHRS, CDR2 YFSETQ. The CDR3 loop spans 15 amino acids. Trimming pared 0 bases from V and 6 bases from J, leaving 12 bases between. CDR3 nucleotides: TGCGCCAGCAGCTTGGTCCCCTTGAAGTCCGGGGAGCTGTTTTTT. This gives the protein CASSLVPLKSGELFF.

This chain uses TRBV7-3 with TRBJ2-5, with 9 bases that match TRBD1. The V gene end was trimmed by 4 bases and the J gene end by 5 bases; junction bases not matched to a gene: 8. CDR3 length: 15 residues. Germline V lookup: CDR1 SGHTA, CDR2 FQGTGA. The CDR3 loop is CASSSPGTGSETQYF. DNA of the CDR3: TGTGCCAGCAGCTCCCCCGGGACAGGGTCGGAGACCCAGTACTTC.

The chain recombines TRBV19 with TRBJ1-5; D is unclear. The germline CDR1 and CDR2 sequences are LNHDA and SQIVND (reference sequence). The CDR3 has 15 residues. The V and J ends lost 5 bases and 3 bases respectively, with 14 bases between them. CDR3 bases: TGTGCCAGTAGTTCCCCGCGAGGGCTCAATCAGCCCCAGCATTTT. Translation gives CASSSPRGLNQPQHF.

The V call is TRBV7-8, the J call TRBJ2-7, with a possible D match to TRBD2 (6 bases). Trimming removed 2 bases from V and 2 bases from J, with 10 bases in between. Per the germline V gene, CDR1 is SGHVS and CDR2 is FQNEAQ. The CDR3 spans 14 residues. In nucleotides, the CDR3 is TGTGCCAGCAGCTTAATGGGGGGTACCTACGAGCAGTACTTC. This encodes CASSLMGGTYEQYF.